This entry concerns a single T cell receptor beta chain. The record originates from a study of T cell repertoires in cytomegalovirus infection. CDR1 and CDR2 (germline): SNHLY, FYNNEI. V was shortened by 5 bases and J by 5 bases, with 6 bases between the two germline ends. This CDR3 spans 11 amino acids. TCRdb ran MiXCR on the reads and lists one entry per CDR3 protein. The sample records about 260,000 distinct CDR3 sequences, approximately 13% being singletons. Material: PBMCs. The chain links TRBV2 to TRBJ1-2, with D tentatively TRBD1 (6 bases). This clonotype was obtained from a human donor in good health (CMV status not recorded). Some clones in this sample may be carry-over from other donors' samples. The CDR3 DNA is TGTGCCAGCAGTACAGGGTATGGCTACACCTTC. This gives the protein CASSTGYGYTF. Supplemented by reference TRBV2 and TRBJ1-2, the full variable domain reads EPEVTQTPSHQVTQMGQEVILRCVPISNHLYFYWYRQILGQKVEFLVSFYNNEISEKSEIFDDQFSVERPDGSNFTLKIRSTKLEDSAMYFCASSTGYGYTFGSGTRLTVV.